This T cell receptor (beta chain) originates from a study of shared clonotypes between healthy human individuals. The study's findings and limits: In several donors, approximately 5% of naive CD4 clonotypes appeared in common.

CD8 cells classed as naive were CD45RO-negative and positively selected for CCR7, excluding terminally differentiated effector memory CD45RA+ cells. In the original processing: Junction-only sequences produced by ImmunoSEQ had no quality scores, so filtering differed. Method: immunoSEQ multiplex PCR; TCRdb's copy keeps in-frame clones and lacks some. That table is the source of V, J and clone size, and D and trimming were worked out from the DNA. Among roughly 2.1 million clones listed, about 92% were seen once. Per germline, CDR1 MDHEN and CDR2 SYDVKM. The CDR3 is 13 residues long. V shed 6 bases and J shed 4 bases, with 13 bases lying between them. Comments on this clone: The antigen is unknown.

The receptor was isolated from a man between 18 and 35 years old in good health. Some clones in this sample may be carry-over from other donors' samples. Sequenced material: naive CD8+ T cells from PBMCs. The chain couples TRBV28 to TRBJ2-7; a weak D match, TRBD1 (6 bases). The CDR3 DNA is TGTGCCAGCAGCCTAAGGGGGATGTACGAGCAGTACTTC. Amino acids: CASSLRGMYEQYF.